The rows below give T cell receptor beta chains drawn from one sample of a study of technical replicates of blood from several donors. TCRdb's table, derived via immunoSEQ multiplex PCR, lists solely in-frame clones and lacks some. This sample yields approximately 15,000 clones, of which more than 75% are seen a single time; around 12% belongs to the top ten. Sequencing used PBMCs. These receptors all stem from a human donor in good health. Both conserved end residues are part of each CDR3. The D gene is left open where the match is weak. Size values are once, few and many counts, or a class for expanded clones, and some rows have none.

CDR3,DNA,D,size,V,J
CASSFSSFSTDTQYF,TGTGCCAGCAGCTTTAGTTCTTTCAGCACAGATACGCAGTATTTT,NA,NA,TRBV9,TRBJ2-3
CASSSKVGLAGVQYF,TGTGCCAGTAGCTCGAAGGTGGGACTAGCGGGAGTGCAGTACTTC,TRBD2,once,TRBV19,TRBJ2-7
CASSLGENTIYF,TGTGCCAGCAGCTTAGGAGAAAACACCATATATTTT,NA,NA,TRBV11-1,TRBJ1-3
CASSFTGSPSYEQYF,TGTGCCAGCAGTTTCACCGGGTCCCCTTCCTACGAGCAGTACTTC,NA,NA,TRBV28,TRBJ2-7
CASGSSPTRQISYEQYF,TGTGCTAGTGGTTCCTCCCCCACCAGGCAAATCTCCTACGAGCAGTACTTC,NA,NA,TRBV12-5,TRBJ2-7
CASSLLLTGGPDTQYF,TGTGCCAGCAGTTTACTGCTAACGGGAGGGCCTGATACGCAGTATTTT,TRBD2,NA,TRBV27,TRBJ2-3
CASSLGTGSLIYGYTF,TGTGCCAGCAGCTTAGGGACAGGGTCCCTTATCTATGGCTACACCTTC,TRBD1,NA,TRBV7-9,TRBJ1-2
CASSSLGGASYEQYF,TGTGCCAGCAGCTCCCTGGGGGGAGCGAGCTACGAGCAGTACTTC,NA,NA,TRBV7-8,TRBJ2-7
CASSPREGLSYEQYF,TGTGCCAGCTCACCACGGGAGGGACTCTCCTACGAGCAGTACTTC,TRBD2,NA,TRBV18,TRBJ2-7
CASNRRPQHF,TGTGCCAGCAACAGAAGGCCCCAGCATTTT,NA,NA,TRBV6-1,TRBJ1-5
CASSPSWGQSSYNEQFF,TGTGCCAGCAGTCCCAGTTGGGGACAGAGCTCCTACAATGAGCAGTTCTTC,TRBD1,NA,TRBV28,TRBJ2-1
CASSLGLANYEQYF,TGTGCCAGCAGCTTAGGGCTAGCGAACTACGAGCAGTACTTC,NA,NA,TRBV7-8,TRBJ2-7
CASSEGIHGGKLFF,TGTGCCAGCAGTGAAGGAATTCACGGGGGAAAACTGTTTTTT,NA,NA,TRBV2,TRBJ1-4
CASGTPDTQYF,TGTGCCAGCGGGACTCCAGATACGCAGTATTTT,NA,NA,TRBV19,TRBJ2-3
CASRGITDTQYF,TGTGCCAGCCGGGGGATCACAGATACGCAGTATTTT,NA,NA,TRBV19,TRBJ2-3
CASRGQAYSNQPQHF,TGTGCCAGCAGAGGACAGGCGTATAGCAATCAGCCCCAGCATTTT,TRBD1,NA,TRBV2,TRBJ1-5
CASSERGEQFF,TGCGCCAGCAGCGAGCGGGGTGAGCAGTTCTTC,TRBD2,NA,TRBV10-2,TRBJ2-1
CASKRDTAGADIQYF,TGTGCCAGCAAACGGGATACTGCCGGCGCAGACATTCAGTACTTC,NA,NA,TRBV2,TRBJ2-4
CASSPGVDYGYTF,TGTGCCAGCAGCCCAGGGGTTGACTATGGCTACACCTTC,NA,NA,TRBV7-9,TRBJ1-2
CASTTSEYTGELFF,TGTGCCAGCACTACTAGCGAGTACACCGGGGAGCTGTTTTTT,TRBD2,NA,TRBV6-5,TRBJ2-2
CASYGTGATYEQYF,TGTGCCAGCTACGGGACAGGGGCTACCTACGAGCAGTACTTC,TRBD1,NA,TRBV6-1,TRBJ2-7
CASSLGQGETQYF,TGTGCCAGCAGCCTAGGACAGGGGGAGACCCAGTACTTC,TRBD1,NA,TRBV5-4,TRBJ2-5
CASSPREGLNTEAFF,TGTGCCAGCTCACCACGGGAGGGACTGAACACTGAAGCTTTCTTT,NA,NA,TRBV18,TRBJ1-1
CASSNEANQPQHF,TGTGCCAGCAGTAACGAGGCCAATCAGCCCCAGCATTTT,NA,NA,TRBV6-4,TRBJ1-5
CASNTQGGTYEQYF,TGTGCCAGCAACACACAGGGGGGGACCTACGAGCAGTACTTC,NA,NA,TRBV2,TRBJ2-7
CASSPGGSSYEQYF,TGTGCCAGCAGCCCGGGGGGGAGCTCCTACGAGCAGTACTTC,TRBD2,NA,TRBV11-3,TRBJ2-7
CASSLVTGRRAYEQYF,TGTGCCAGCAGCTTAGTAACCGGGCGCAGGGCCTACGAGCAGTACTTC,NA,NA,TRBV5-5,TRBJ2-7
CASSARGLAGGRTGELFF,TGTGCCAGCAGCGCCCGAGGCCTAGCGGGAGGGCGTACCGGGGAGCTGTTTTTT,TRBD2,NA,TRBV11-3,TRBJ2-2
CASREDRYSNQPQHF,TGTGCCAGCAGGGAGGACAGATATAGCAATCAGCCCCAGCATTTT,NA,once,TRBV6-1,TRBJ1-5
CAWSAPGTSSSYNEQFF,TGTGCCTGGAGCGCACCCGGGACTTCGAGCTCCTACAATGAGCAGTTCTTC,NA,NA,TRBV30,TRBJ2-1